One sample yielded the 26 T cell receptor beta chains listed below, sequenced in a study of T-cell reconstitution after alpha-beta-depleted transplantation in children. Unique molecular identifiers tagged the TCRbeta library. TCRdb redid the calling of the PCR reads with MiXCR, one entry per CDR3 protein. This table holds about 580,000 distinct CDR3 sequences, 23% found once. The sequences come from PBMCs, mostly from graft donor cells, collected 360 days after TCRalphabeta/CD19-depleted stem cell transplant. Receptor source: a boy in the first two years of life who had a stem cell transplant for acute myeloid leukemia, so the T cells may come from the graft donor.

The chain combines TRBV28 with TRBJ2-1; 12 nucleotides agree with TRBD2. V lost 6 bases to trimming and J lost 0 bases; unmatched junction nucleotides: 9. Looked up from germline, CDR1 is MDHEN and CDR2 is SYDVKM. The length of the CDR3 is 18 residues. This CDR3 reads CASSPTSGGVSSYNEQFF. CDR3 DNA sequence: TGTGCCAGCAGCCCGACTAGCGGGGGTGTAAGCTCCTACAATGAGCAGTTCTTC.

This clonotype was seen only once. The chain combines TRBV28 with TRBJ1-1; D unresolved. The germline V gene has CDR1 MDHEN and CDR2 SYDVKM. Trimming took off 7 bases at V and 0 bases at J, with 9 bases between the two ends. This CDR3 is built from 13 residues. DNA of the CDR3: TGTGCCAGCACCCAGTGGATGAACACTGAAGCTTTCTTT. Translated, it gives CASTQWMNTEAFF.

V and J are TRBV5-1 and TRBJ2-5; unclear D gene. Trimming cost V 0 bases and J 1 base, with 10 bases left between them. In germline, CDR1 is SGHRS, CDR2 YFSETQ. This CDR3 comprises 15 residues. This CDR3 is CASSLEGHRQETQYF. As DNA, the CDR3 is TGCGCCAGCAGCTTGGAGGGTCATCGCCAAGAGACCCAGTACTTC.

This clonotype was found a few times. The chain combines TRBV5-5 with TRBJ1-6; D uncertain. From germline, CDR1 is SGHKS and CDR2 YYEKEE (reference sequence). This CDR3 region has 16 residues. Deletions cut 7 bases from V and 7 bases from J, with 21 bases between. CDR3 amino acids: CASGRNFAPGNSPLHF. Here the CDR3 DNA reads TGTGCCAGCGGGCGCAACTTCGCTCCGGGGAATTCACCCCTCCACTTT.

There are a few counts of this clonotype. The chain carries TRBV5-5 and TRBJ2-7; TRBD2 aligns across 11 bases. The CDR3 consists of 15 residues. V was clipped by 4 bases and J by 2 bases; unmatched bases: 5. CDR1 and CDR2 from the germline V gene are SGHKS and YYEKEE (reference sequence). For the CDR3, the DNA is TGTGCCAGCAGCATTACTAGCGGGGGCCCCTACGAGCAGTACGTC. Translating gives CASSITSGGPYEQYV.

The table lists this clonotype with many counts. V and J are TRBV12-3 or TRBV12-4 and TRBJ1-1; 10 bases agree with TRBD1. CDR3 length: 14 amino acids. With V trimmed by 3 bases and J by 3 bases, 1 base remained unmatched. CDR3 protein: CASSFGTGDTEAFF. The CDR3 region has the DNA TGTGCCAGCAGTTTTGGGACAGGGGACACTGAAGCTTTCTTT.

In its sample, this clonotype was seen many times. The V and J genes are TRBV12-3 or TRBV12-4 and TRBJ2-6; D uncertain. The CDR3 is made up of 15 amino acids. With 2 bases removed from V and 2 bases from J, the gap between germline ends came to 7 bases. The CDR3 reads CASSLKATGANVLTF. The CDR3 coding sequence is TGTGCCAGCAGTTTAAAGGCCACTGGGGCCAACGTCCTGACTTTC.

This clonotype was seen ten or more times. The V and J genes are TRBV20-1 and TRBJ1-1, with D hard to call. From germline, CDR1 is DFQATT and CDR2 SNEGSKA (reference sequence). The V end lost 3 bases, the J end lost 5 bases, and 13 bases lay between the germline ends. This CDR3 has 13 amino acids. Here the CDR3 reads CSARPLSYTEAFF. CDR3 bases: TGCAGTGCTAGGCCCCTCAGCTATACTGAAGCTTTCTTT.

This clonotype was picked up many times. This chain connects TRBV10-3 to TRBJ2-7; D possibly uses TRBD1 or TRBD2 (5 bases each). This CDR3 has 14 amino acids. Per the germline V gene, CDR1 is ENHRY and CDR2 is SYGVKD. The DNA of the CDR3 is TGTGCTATGGCCTTCCGGGACCACGACTACGAGCAGTACGTC. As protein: CAMAFRDHDYEQYV.

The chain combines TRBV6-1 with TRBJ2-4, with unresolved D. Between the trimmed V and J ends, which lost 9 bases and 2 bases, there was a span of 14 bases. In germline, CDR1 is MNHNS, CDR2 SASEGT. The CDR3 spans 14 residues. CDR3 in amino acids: CARRQHDPKNIQYF. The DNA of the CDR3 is TGTGCCAGGAGACAACATGACCCCAAAAACATTCAGTACTTC.

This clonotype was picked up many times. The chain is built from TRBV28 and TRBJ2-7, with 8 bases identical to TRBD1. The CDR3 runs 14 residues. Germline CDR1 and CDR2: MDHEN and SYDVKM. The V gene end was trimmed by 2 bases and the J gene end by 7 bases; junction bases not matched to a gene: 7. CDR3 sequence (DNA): TGTGCCAGCAGTTTAAAAGCGACAGGGGATGAGCAGTACGTC. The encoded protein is CASSLKATGDEQYV.

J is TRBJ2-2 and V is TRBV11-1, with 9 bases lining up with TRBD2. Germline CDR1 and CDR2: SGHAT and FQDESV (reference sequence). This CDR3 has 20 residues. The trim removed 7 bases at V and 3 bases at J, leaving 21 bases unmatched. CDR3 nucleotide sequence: TGTGCCAGCACTCCAAGTCCCTCCTATTGGACTAGCGCTTACACCGGGGAGCTGTTTTTT. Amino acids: CASTPSPSYWTSAYTGELFF.

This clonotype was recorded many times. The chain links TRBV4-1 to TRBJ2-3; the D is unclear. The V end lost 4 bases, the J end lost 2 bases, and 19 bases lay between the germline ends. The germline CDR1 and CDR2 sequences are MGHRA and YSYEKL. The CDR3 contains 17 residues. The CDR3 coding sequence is TGCGCCAGCAGCCCGACCCTGGTACAGACTCCCACAGATACGCAGTATTTT. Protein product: CASSPTLVQTPTDTQYF.

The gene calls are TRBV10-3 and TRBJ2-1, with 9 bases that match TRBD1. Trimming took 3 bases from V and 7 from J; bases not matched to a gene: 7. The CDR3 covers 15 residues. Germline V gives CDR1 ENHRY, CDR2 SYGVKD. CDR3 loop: CAISDRTGDRNEQFF. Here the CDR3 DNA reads TGTGCCATCAGTGATCGGACAGGGGATCGGAATGAGCAGTTCTTC.

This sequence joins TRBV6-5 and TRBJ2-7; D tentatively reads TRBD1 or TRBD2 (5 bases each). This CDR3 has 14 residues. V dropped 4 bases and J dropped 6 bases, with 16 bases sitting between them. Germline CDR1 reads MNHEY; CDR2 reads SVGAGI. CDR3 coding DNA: TGTGCCAGCAGTTCCGACCTGGGGGTCTCCGAGCAGTACTTC. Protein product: CASSSDLGVSEQYF.

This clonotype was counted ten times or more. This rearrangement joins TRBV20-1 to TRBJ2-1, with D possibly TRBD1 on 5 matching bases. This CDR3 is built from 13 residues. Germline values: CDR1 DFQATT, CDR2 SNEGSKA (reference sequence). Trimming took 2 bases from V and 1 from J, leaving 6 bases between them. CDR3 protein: CSARQGSYNEQFF. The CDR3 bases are TGCAGTGCTAGACAGGGATCCTACAATGAGCAGTTCTTC.

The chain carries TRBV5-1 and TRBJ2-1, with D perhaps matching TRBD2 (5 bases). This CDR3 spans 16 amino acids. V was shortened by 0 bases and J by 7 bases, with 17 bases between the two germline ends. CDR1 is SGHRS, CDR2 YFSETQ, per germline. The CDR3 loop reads CASSLVVTEVGNEQFF. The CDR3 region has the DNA TGCGCCAGCAGCTTGGTGGTCACGGAGGTGGGAAATGAGCAGTTCTTC. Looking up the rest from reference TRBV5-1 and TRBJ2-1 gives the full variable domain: KAGVTQTPRYLIKTRGQQVTLSCSPISGHRSVSWYQQTPGQGLQFLFEYFSETQRNKGNFPGRFSGRQFSNSRSEMNVSTLELGDSALYLCASSLVVTEVGNEQFFGPGTRLTVL.

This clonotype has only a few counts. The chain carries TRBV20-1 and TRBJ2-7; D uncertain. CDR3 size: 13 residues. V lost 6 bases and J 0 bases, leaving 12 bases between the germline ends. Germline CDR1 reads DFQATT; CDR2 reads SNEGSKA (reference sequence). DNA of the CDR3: TGCAGTGCCTTCCACGATCCCTCCTACGAGCAGTACTTC. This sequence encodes CSAFHDPSYEQYF.

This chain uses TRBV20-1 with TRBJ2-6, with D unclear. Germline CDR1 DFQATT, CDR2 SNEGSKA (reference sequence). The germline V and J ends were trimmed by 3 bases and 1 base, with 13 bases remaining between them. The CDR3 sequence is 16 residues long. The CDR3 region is CSASDRGLSGANVLTF. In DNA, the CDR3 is TGCAGTGCTAGCGACCGCGGCCTATCTGGGGCCAACGTCCTGACTTTC.

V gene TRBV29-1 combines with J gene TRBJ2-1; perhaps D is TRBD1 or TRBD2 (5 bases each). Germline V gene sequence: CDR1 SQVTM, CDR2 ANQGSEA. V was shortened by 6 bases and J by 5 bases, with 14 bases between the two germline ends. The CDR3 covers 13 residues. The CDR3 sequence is CSVNGDGDNEQFF. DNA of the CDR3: TGCAGCGTGAATGGGGACGGGGACAATGAGCAGTTCTTC.

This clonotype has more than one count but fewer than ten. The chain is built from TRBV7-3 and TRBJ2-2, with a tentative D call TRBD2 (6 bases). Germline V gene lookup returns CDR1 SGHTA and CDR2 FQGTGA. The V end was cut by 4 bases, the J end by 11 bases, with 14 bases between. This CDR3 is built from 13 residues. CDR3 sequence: CASSSPLAPELFF. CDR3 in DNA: TGTGCCAGCAGCTCCCCCCTAGCGCCAGAGCTGTTTTTT. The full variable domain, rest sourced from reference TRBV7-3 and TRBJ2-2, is GAGVSQTPSNKVTEKGKYVELRCDPISGHTALYWYRQSLGQGPEFLIYFQGTGAADDSGLPNDRFFAVRPEGSVSTLKIQRTERGDSAVYLCASSSPLAPELFFGEGSRLTVL.

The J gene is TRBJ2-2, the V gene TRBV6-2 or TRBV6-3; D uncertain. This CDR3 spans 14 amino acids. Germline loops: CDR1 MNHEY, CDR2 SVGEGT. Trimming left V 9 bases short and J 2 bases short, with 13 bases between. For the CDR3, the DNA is TGTGCCAGTTGCGGTCGGCGAAACACCGGGGAGCTGTTTTTT. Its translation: CASCGRRNTGELFF.

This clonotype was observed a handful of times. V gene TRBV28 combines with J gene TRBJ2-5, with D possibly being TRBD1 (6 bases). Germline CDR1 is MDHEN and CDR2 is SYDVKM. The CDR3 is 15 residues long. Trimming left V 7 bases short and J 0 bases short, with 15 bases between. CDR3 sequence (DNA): TGTGCCAGCACGTTTAGGAAGGGGGACCAAGAGACCCAGTACTTC. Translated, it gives CASTFRKGDQETQYF.

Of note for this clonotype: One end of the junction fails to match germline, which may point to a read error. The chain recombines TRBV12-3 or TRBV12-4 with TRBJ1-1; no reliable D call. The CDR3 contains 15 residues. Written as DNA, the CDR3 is TGTGCCAGCAGTTTAGAGGCAGGTCGTGACACTGAAACTTTCTTT. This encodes CASSLEAGRDTETFF.

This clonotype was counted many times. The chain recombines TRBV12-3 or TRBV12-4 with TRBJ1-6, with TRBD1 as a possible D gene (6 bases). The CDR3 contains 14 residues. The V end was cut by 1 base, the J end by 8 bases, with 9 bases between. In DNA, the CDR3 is TGTGCCAGCAGTTTAGGGACAGCCTATTCACCCCTCCACTTT. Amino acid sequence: CASSLGTAYSPLHF.

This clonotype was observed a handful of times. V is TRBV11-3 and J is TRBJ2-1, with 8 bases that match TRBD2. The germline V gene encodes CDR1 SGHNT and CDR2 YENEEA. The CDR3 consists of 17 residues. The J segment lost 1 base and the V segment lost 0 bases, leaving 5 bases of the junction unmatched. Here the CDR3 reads CASSLEGSGVSYNEQFF. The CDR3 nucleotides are TGTGCCAGCAGCTTAGAAGGTAGCGGGGTGTCCTACAATGAGCAGTTCTTC.